This T cell receptor (beta chain) is drawn from a study of T-cell reconstitution after alpha-beta-depleted transplantation in children. Overall study results and limits: For some patients, TCRbeta diversity was high at day 60 because of recipient T cells and thymic progenitors that survived.

The CDR3 consists of 15 residues. The germline gives CDR1 MNHEY, CDR2 SMNVEV (reference sequence). Trimming cost V 2 bases and J 6 bases, with 13 bases left between them. A word on this clonotype: No antigen is known for it.

The library targeted TCRbeta and was prepared with unique molecular identifiers. TCRdb re-called the PCR reads with MiXCR, one entry per CDR3 protein. There are around 210,000 distinct CDR3 sequences in the sample; 5.5% to 7% occur only once, and 5% to 6.5% lies in the top ten. This specimen was PBMCs, taken before TCRalphabeta/CD19-depleted stem cell transplant. The sequence came from a boy between 2 and 15 years old with acute lymphoblastic leukemia, due to receive a stem cell transplant. The chain uses TRBV27 and TRBJ2-2; D is tentatively TRBD1 or TRBD2 (5 bases each). This CDR3 is CASSLTAGRAGELFF. In nucleotides, the CDR3 is TGTGCCAGCAGTTTAACAGCAGGGCGGGCCGGGGAGCTGTTTTTT.